The present T cell receptor (beta chain) was sequenced within a study of blood T cell repertoires in COVID-19. Study-wide background: The samples span acute and convalescent COVID-19 from the United States, Italy and Spain. PBMCs, B-cell-depleted T cells, or T cells provided the cDNA or gDNA that made up the material.

Seattle patient enrollment occurred during active infection, with longitudinal follow-up thereafter. Only in-frame clones appear in the TCRdb table, and some are missing; sequencing was by immunoSEQ multiplex PCR. The profile shows approximately 330,000 clones, roughly 87% of them singletons. The germline CDR1 and CDR2 sequences are LGHDT and YNNKEL (reference sequence). The CDR3 has 13 amino acids. V dropped 7 bases and J dropped 5 bases, with 11 bases sitting between them. This receptor was taken from a man aged 25-45 years with COVID-19, enrolled during active disease. Input material: peripheral blood. The V call is TRBV3-1 (or the pseudogene TRBV3-2), the J call TRBJ2-2, with unresolved D. CDR3 protein: CASTVSKTGELFF. CDR3 DNA sequence: TGTGCCAGCACCGTCAGTAAGACCGGGGAGCTGTTTTTT.